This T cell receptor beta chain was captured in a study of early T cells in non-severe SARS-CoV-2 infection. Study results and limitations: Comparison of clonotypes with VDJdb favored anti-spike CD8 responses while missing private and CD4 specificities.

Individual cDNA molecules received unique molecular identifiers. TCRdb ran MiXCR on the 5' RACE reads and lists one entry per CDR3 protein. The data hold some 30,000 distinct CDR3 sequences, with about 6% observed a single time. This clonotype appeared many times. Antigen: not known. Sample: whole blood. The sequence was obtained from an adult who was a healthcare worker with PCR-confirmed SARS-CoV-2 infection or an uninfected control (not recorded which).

CDR3 nucleotide sequence: TGTGCCAGCAGCTTGGGACTAGCGGGAGGGACGTACAATGAGCAGTTCTTC. Translated: CASSLGLAGGTYNEQFF. The J gene is TRBJ2-1, the V gene TRBV11-1; 16 bases line up with TRBD2. The CDR3 is 17 amino acids. J lost 4 bases, V lost 3 bases, and 3 bases had no gene match. Germline V CDR1 and CDR2: SGHAT, FQDESV (reference sequence).